The 11 T cell receptor beta chains below were found in one sample sequenced in a study of blood T cell repertoires in COVID-19. Sequencing was performed with immunoSEQ multiplex PCR; in TCRdb, only in-frame clones are kept and a portion is missing. The top ten hold 5% to 7% of the sample, which has about 300,000 clones, 80% to 90% seen once. What was sequenced was peripheral blood. All receptors derive from a man aged 18 to 35 who had recovered from COVID-19.

V is TRBV4-3 and J is TRBJ2-5; TRBD1 matches at 9 bases. CDR3 length: 18 residues. Looked up from germline, CDR1 is LGHNA and CDR2 is YSLEER. V dropped 0 bases and J dropped 0; count of bases not matched to a gene: 8. The CDR3 DNA follows: TGCGCCAGCAGCCAAGATCGGAAGACAGGGGGATACCAAGAGACCCAGTACTTC. Its translation is CASSQDRKTGGYQETQYF.

The V gene is TRBV6-5, the J gene TRBJ1-6; 10 positions agree with TRBD1. CDR1 and CDR2 (germline): MNHEY, SVGAGI. The ends lost 4 bases at V and 14 bases at J; junction bases unmatched: 5. This CDR3 has 13 residues. In DNA form, the CDR3 reads TGTGCCAGCAGTTTTTGGACAGGGGGAGCCCTCCACTTT. It codes for CASSFWTGGALHF.

The V gene is TRBV11-2, the J gene TRBJ1-1; D gene uncertain. The CDR3 is 12 residues long. V lost 0 bases to trimming and J lost 9 bases, with 8 bases between them. Germline-derived CDR1 and CDR2 are SGHAT and FQNNGV. CDR3 in DNA: TGTGCCAGCAGCTTAGACACTAGTAAAGCTTTCTTT. This sequence encodes CASSLDTSKAFF.

The chain has TRBV7-9 and TRBJ2-7; D remains unclear. Germline assignment: CDR1 SEHNR and CDR2 FQNEAQ (reference sequence). The CDR3 length is 11 residues. V shed 5 bases and J shed 5 bases, with 7 bases lying between them. CDR3 sequence: CASSPPDEQYF. CDR3 nucleotides: TGTGCCAGCAGCCCCCCTGACGAGCAGTACTTC.

Note on this clone: This CDR3 is also generated by other DNA sequences in the sample. This chain links TRBV4-1 with TRBJ1-2, with TRBD1 identical over 7 bases. Trimming took 0 bases from V and 4 from J; bases not matched to a gene: 2. The V gene's germline CDR1 is MGHRA and CDR2 YSYEKL. The CDR3 sequence is 14 residues long. The CDR3 nucleotides read TGCGCCAGCAGCCAAGACAGGGGGTCCTATGGCTACACCTTC. This encodes CASSQDRGSYGYTF.

The chain has TRBV2 and TRBJ1-1; TRBD1 matches 9 bases. V was pared by 5 bases and J by 5 bases, with 6 bases of the junction left unmatched. The germline V gene has CDR1 SNHLY and CDR2 FYNNEI. The length of the CDR3 is 14 residues. Here the CDR3 reads CASSSGTGWTEAFF. In DNA form, the CDR3 reads TGTGCCAGCAGTTCCGGGACAGGGTGGACTGAAGCTTTCTTT.

This clone was seen only once. This rearrangement joins TRBV5-1 to TRBJ2-7; 8 bases agree with TRBD1. The CDR3 has 18 amino acids. CDR1 and CDR2 from the germline V gene are SGHRS and YFSETQ. V gave up 0 bases and J gave up 1 base; unmatched junction bases: 12. This CDR3 is CASSLAGTGQFTSYEQYF. For the CDR3, the DNA is TGCGCCAGCAGCTTGGCCGGGACAGGACAGTTTACATCCTACGAGCAGTACTTC.

Only a few counts were recorded for this clone. The chain couples TRBV7-3 to TRBJ2-2, with 10 nucleotides matching TRBD2. The CDR3 is 16 residues long. CDR1 and CDR2 from the germline V gene are SGHTA and FQGTGA. J gave up 5 bases and V 2 bases, and 5 bases lay outside the gene matches. CDR3 in amino acids: CASSLVGTSETGELFF. The CDR3 nucleotides are TGTGCCAGCAGCTTAGTGGGGACTAGCGAGACCGGGGAGCTGTTTTTT.

This chain joins TRBV5-1 and TRBJ2-2, with 9 bases fitting TRBD1. The CDR3 is made up of 17 amino acids. Germline loops: CDR1 SGHRS, CDR2 YFSETQ. The J segment lost 5 bases and the V segment lost 2 bases, leaving 10 bases of the junction unmatched. CDR3 nucleotides: TGCGCCAGCAGCTTCGGGGCGACAGGGGGATGGACCGGGGAGCTGTTTTTT. Its translation: CASSFGATGGWTGELFF.

The chain carries TRBV6-6 and TRBJ2-4, with TRBD2 as a possible D gene (5 bases). From germline, CDR1 is MNHNY and CDR2 SVGAGI (reference sequence). V gave up 10 bases and J gave up 0 bases, with 19 bases separating them. This CDR3 comprises 16 residues. CDR3 sequence: CATKTRLPEAKNIQYF. The CDR3 coding sequence is TGTGCCACCAAAACTAGGCTTCCAGAAGCCAAAAACATTCAGTACTTC.

The CDR3 region is CASSASGTGIAQLFF. CDR3 nucleotides: TGCGCCAGCAGCGCGTCCGGGACAGGGATTGCACAACTGTTTTTT. This sequence joins TRBV5-1 and TRBJ1-4; TRBD1 aligns across 9 bases. Per germline, CDR1 SGHRS and CDR2 YFSETQ. Trimming took 4 bases from V and 12 from J; bases not matched to a gene: 13. The CDR3 is made up of 15 amino acids.